This TCR beta chain was retrieved from a study of T cell responses to AZD1222 COVID-19 vaccine. Turning to the study itself: Both about-4-week and about-12-week second-dose recipients were combined. Points from the study as a whole: Unmutated variant regions reportedly attract nearly half of all spike-specific TCRs. With dominance at 160-218 and 743-854, vaccine-associated CD4 TCRs spanned spike. Most donors were white British, females outnumbered males, and clonal diversity was possibly underestimated.

The CDR3 runs 16 residues. Germline-derived CDR1 and CDR2 are LGHDT and YNNKEL (reference sequence). V lost 1 base and J lost 4, with 14 bases in between. Regarding this clone: The target antigen is unknown.

Some clones are missing from TCRdb's copy, which holds only in-frame ones; the method was immunoSEQ multiplex PCR. The data show 95,000 to 150,000 clones, 80% to 90% seen once. This TCR came from an adult in good health. This material consisted of peripheral blood, taken on day 0 of AZD1222 vaccination. The V gene is TRBV3-1 (or the pseudogene TRBV3-2), the J gene TRBJ2-1; D ambiguous. In nucleotides, the CDR3 is TGTGCCAGCAGCCAAGTTTTGAATCCCCATTACAATGAGCAGTTCTTC. It specifies CASSQVLNPHYNEQFF.